The 18 T cell receptor beta chains below come from one sample, sequenced in a study of cytomegalovirus exposure and HLA in healthy donors (dated by TCRdb to about 2017). The method behind the library was the immunoSEQ multiplex PCR assay. The multiplex PCR relied on a mix of 60 forward primers for TCR Vbeta segments and 13 reverse primers for TCR Jbeta segments. TCRdb obtained this table from immuneACCESS and retained in-frame rearrangements with V and J assigned. These tables miss some clones; where compared with another copy, unresolved V genes account for less than half of the shortfall, and the remainder is unexplained. The data table for this sample lists 190,000 or so clones. The ten largest clones represent around 0.74% of the sample. Sequencing was performed on PBMCs. The source is a boy aged 10-17 years in good health and CMV-seronegative.

The chain recombines TRBV19 with TRBJ2-7; tentatively, D is TRBD1 (6 bases). Per germline, CDR1 LNHDA and CDR2 SQIVND (reference sequence). The CDR3 totals 15 residues. Trimming took 4 bases from V and 0 from J, leaving 13 bases between them. CDR3 protein: CASSTHTGSSYEQYF. The CDR3 DNA sequence: TGTGCCAGTAGTACCCACACAGGGAGCTCCTACGAGCAGTACTTC.

The V and J genes are TRBV5-1 and TRBJ1-5; possibly TRBD1 for D (6 bases). This CDR3 comprises 14 residues. The germline CDR1 and CDR2 sequences are SGHRS and YFSETQ. V was cut by 4 bases and J by 1 base, with 9 bases left in between. DNA of the CDR3: TGCGCCAGCAGCCCAGGGGAGAGCAATCAGCCCCAGCATTTT. Encoded protein: CASSPGESNQPQHF.

Comments on this clone: At one of its ends the junction is not consistent with the germline gene, which may arise from a read error. This chain connects TRBV9 to TRBJ1-2; no clear D. The CDR3 spans 13 residues. Germline V lookup: CDR1 SGDLS, CDR2 YYNGEE. CDR3 nucleotide sequence: TGTGCCGGCAGCGTAGACACTAACTATGGCTACACCTTC. Its translation: CAGSVDTNYGYTF.

This chain links TRBV7-2 with TRBJ1-3; 8 positions agree with TRBD1. This CDR3 is built from 13 residues. V shed 5 bases and J 4 bases; nucleotides not matched to a gene: 1. Germline CDR1 SGHTA, CDR2 FQGNSA. Written as DNA, the CDR3 is TGTGCCAGCAGCCAGGGGGCGGGAAACACCATATATTTT. It yields the protein CASSQGAGNTIYF.

The chain employs TRBV7-8 and TRBJ1-5; D possibly corresponds to TRBD1 (5 bases). This CDR3 region has 15 residues. The germline V gene encodes CDR1 SGHVS and CDR2 FQNEAQ. V gave up 6 bases and J gave up 6 bases, with 18 bases separating them. CDR3 coding DNA: TGTGCCAGCAGACTCCGCCCGGGGGGATCTCAGCCCCAGCATTTT. The encoded protein is CASRLRPGGSQPQHF.

This chain joins TRBV15 and TRBJ1-2, with D unclear. Between the trimmed V and J ends, which lost 0 bases and 4 bases, there was a span of 12 bases. This CDR3 comprises 15 residues. CDR1 is LNHNV, CDR2 YYDKDF, per germline (reference sequence). The CDR3 protein is CATSRDLRGVYGYTF. CDR3 nucleotide sequence: TGTGCCACCAGCAGAGATCTTCGGGGTGTCTATGGCTACACCTTC.

The V call is TRBV29-1, the J call TRBJ2-5, with D possibly TRBD2 on 6 matching bases. CDR3 length: 13 amino acids. Germline assignment: CDR1 SQVTM and CDR2 ANQGSEA. Trimming pared 5 bases from V and 5 bases from J, leaving 15 bases between. The CDR3 sequence is CSVSSVRGETQYF. The CDR3 DNA reads as TGCAGCGTTTCTTCCGTTCGGGGGGAGACCCAGTACTTC.

The chain combines TRBV7-2 with TRBJ2-5; D remains unclear. This CDR3 has 14 amino acids. V was pared by 1 base and J by 8 bases, with 14 bases between. Germline V gene data show CDR1 as SGHTA and CDR2 as FQGNSA. This CDR3 is CASSLEILERTQYF. The CDR3 coding sequence is TGTGCCAGCAGCTTAGAAATTTTAGAGAGAACCCAGTACTTC.

The chain uses TRBV20-1 and TRBJ1-2; D is possibly TRBD1 (6 bases). This CDR3 has 10 residues. Germline V lookup: CDR1 DFQATT, CDR2 SNEGSKA (reference sequence). The V end lost 5 bases, the J end lost 6 bases, and 7 bases lay between the germline ends. CDR3 protein: CSAYRDGYTF. The DNA of the CDR3 is TGCAGTGCTTACAGGGATGGCTACACCTTC.

The chain couples TRBV6-4 to TRBJ2-3; possibly TRBD2 for D (5 bases). Trimming shortened V by 3 bases and J by 1 base, and 5 bases separated the two germline ends. The CDR3 contains 13 residues. CDR1 and CDR2 (germline): MRHNA, SNTAGT. The DNA of the CDR3 is TGTGCCAGCAGTGAGAGGGGCACAGATACGCAGTATTTT. It encodes CASSERGTDTQYF.

V is TRBV5-1 and J is TRBJ1-1, with 10 bases identical to TRBD1. CDR1 SGHRS and CDR2 YFSETQ come from the germline V gene. The CDR3 length is 16 residues. The trim removed 3 bases at V and 1 base at J, leaving 6 bases unmatched. For the CDR3, the DNA is TGCGCCAGCAGCTCGGACAGGGGGGTTAGGAACACTGAAGCTTTCTTT. This gives the protein CASSSDRGVRNTEAFF.

The chain employs TRBV27 and TRBJ1-1; possible D gene TRBD1, 5 bases. This CDR3 spans 17 amino acids. The ends were cut back, 3 bases at V and 0 bases at J, with 17 bases in the middle. CDR1 and CDR2 (germline): MNHEY, SMNVEV (reference sequence). The CDR3 spells CASSFFTSSRVNTEAFF. The CDR3 nucleotides read TGTGCCAGCAGTTTTTTCACATCCAGCAGGGTGAACACTGAAGCTTTCTTT.

V and J are TRBV2 and TRBJ1-6; TRBD1 aligns across 9 bases. The germline V gene encodes CDR1 SNHLY and CDR2 FYNNEI. V was pared by 7 bases and J by 9 bases, with 10 bases of the junction left unmatched. This CDR3 contains 15 residues. CDR3 amino acids: CASNSQGAKGSPLHF. CDR3 bases: TGTGCCAGCAACTCACAGGGGGCTAAGGGTTCACCCCTCCACTTT.

The gene calls are TRBV4-1 and TRBJ2-7; 7 nucleotides match TRBD1. In germline, CDR1 is MGHRA, CDR2 YSYEKL. J lost 8 bases, V lost 3 bases, and 7 bases had no gene match. CDR3 size: 13 residues. CDR3 in amino acids: CASSQIDRAKQYF. CDR3 bases: TGCGCCAGCAGCCAGATAGACAGGGCTAAGCAGTACTTC.

The genes are TRBV7-8 and TRBJ2-1; D uncertain. This CDR3 has 13 residues. The V end lost 3 bases, the J end lost 5 bases, and 8 bases lay between the germline ends. CDR1 is SGHVS and CDR2 is FQNEAQ in the germline V gene. The CDR3 DNA reads as TGTGCCAGCAGCTTGGGCGTGAACAATGAGCAGTTCTTC. It yields the protein CASSLGVNNEQFF. Looking up the rest from reference TRBV7-8 and TRBJ2-1 gives the full variable domain: GAGVSQSPRYKVAKRGQDVALRCDPISGHVSLFWYQQALGQGPEFLTYFQNEAQLDKSGLPSDRFFAERPEGSVSTLKIQRTQQEDSAVYLCASSLGVNNEQFFGPGTRLTVL.

CDR3 DNA: TGTGCCAGCTCACCACGGACTACAGACTACAATGAGCAGTTCTTC. This gives the protein CASSPRTTDYNEQFF. The chain uses TRBV18 and TRBJ2-1; a possible D gene is TRBD2 (6 bases). The V gene's germline CDR1 is KGHSH and CDR2 LQKENI. V gave up 1 base and J gave up 3 bases, with 10 bases separating them. The CDR3 loop spans 15 amino acids.

The rearrangement uses TRBV30 and TRBJ1-4; the D is unclear. Germline V gene data show CDR1 as GTSNPN and CDR2 as SVGIG (reference sequence). This CDR3 is 12 amino acids long. The CDR3 nucleotides are TGTGCTTCCGTTAACCGGGTTGAAAAACTGTTTTTT. Protein product: CASVNRVEKLFF.

V usage is TRBV7-2 and J usage is TRBJ1-1, with no clear D. The CDR3 loop spans 12 amino acids. Germline V gene sequence: CDR1 SGHTA, CDR2 FQGNSA. V shed 2 bases and J shed 11 bases, with 12 bases lying between them. CDR3 in amino acids: CASSLSGSEAFF. The CDR3 DNA reads as TGTGCCAGCAGCTTATCCGGGAGCGAGGCTTTCTTT.